A single sample gave rise to the 15 T cell receptor beta chains below, sequenced in a study of T cell responses to AZD1222 COVID-19 vaccine. The method was immunoSEQ multiplex PCR; TCRdb's version includes in-frame clones alone and lacks a portion of them. The table shows over 130,000 clones, with 92% occurring only once. Sequencing used peripheral blood, obtained 28 days after the second AZD1222 dose. These receptors were collected from an adult who received the AZD1222 COVID-19 vaccine.

This sequence joins TRBV28 and TRBJ1-1; 8 nucleotides align to TRBD1. Trimming took 2 bases from V and 1 from J; bases not matched to a gene: 3. Germline V CDR1 and CDR2: MDHEN, SYDVKM. This CDR3 is 15 amino acids long. Here the CDR3 reads CASSLVGQANTEAFF. The CDR3 DNA reads TGTGCCAGCAGTTTAGTGGGACAGGCGAACACTGAAGCTTTCTTT.

The gene calls are TRBV28 and TRBJ2-7; TRBD1 agrees at 10 bases. Germline trimming cut 2 bases from V and 7 bases from J; bases unmatched to any gene: 5. In germline, CDR1 is MDHEN, CDR2 SYDVKM. The CDR3 has 14 residues. DNA of the CDR3: TGTGCCAGCAGTTTACCCGGGACAGGGGATGAGCAGTACTTC. Translating gives CASSLPGTGDEQYF.

The V and J genes are TRBV28 and TRBJ2-5, with D hard to call. The V and J ends lost 3 bases and 5 bases respectively, with 7 bases between them. Germline lookup yields CDR1 MDHEN and CDR2 SYDVKM. The CDR3 has 12 residues. Written as DNA, the CDR3 is TGTGCCAGCAGTTTGGTCAGGGAGACCCAGTACTTC. This gives the protein CASSLVRETQYF.

The J gene is TRBJ2-3, the V gene TRBV25-1; 8 positions match TRBD1. The CDR3 consists of 17 residues. Trimming removed 6 bases from V and 0 bases from J; junction bases left unmatched: 11. Germline V gives CDR1 MGHDK, CDR2 SYGVNS. The CDR3 spells CASSRRTGKRSTDTQYF. The CDR3 DNA reads TGTGCCAGCAGCCGGCGGACAGGGAAGAGGAGCACAGATACGCAGTATTTT.

The V and J genes are TRBV10-3 and TRBJ2-5; 9 bases are shared with TRBD2. Losses at the gene ends were 9 bases for V and 5 bases for J; bases not matched to a gene: 7. The CDR3 runs 13 residues. CDR1 ENHRY and CDR2 SYGVKD come from the germline V gene. This CDR3 is CAMGGRAGETQYF. The CDR3, as DNA: TGTGCCATGGGCGGGAGGGCTGGTGAGACCCAGTACTTC.

The chain recombines TRBV9 with TRBJ2-5; possible D gene TRBD2, 7 bases. Germline V gene data show CDR1 as SGDLS and CDR2 as YYNGEE. V lost 4 bases, J lost 9 bases, and 25 bases lay in between. This CDR3 is built from 16 residues. The chain's CDR3 is CASSPSGGRDGVSQYF. The CDR3 DNA reads as TGTGCCAGCAGCCCCTCCGGGGGGCGGGACGGGGTGTCCCAGTACTTC. Full variable domain (outside the CDR3, taken from reference TRBV9 and TRBJ2-5): DSGVTQTPKHLITATGQRVTLRCSPRSGDLSVYWYQQSLDQGLQFLIQYYNGEERAKGNILERFSAQQFPDLHSELNLSSLELGDSALYFCASSPSGGRDGVSQYFGPGTRLLVL.

This rearrangement joins TRBV9 to TRBJ1-1; no clear D. The CDR3 sequence is 13 residues long. Between the trimmed V and J ends, which lost 4 bases and 1 base, there was a span of 8 bases. Germline V gives CDR1 SGDLS, CDR2 YYNGEE. The CDR3 nucleotides read TGTGCCAGCAGCCAGCGACAGAACACTGAAGCTTTCTTT. Its translation: CASSQRQNTEAFF.

This chain links TRBV9 with TRBJ1-1; weak D call: TRBD1 (6 bases). The germline gives CDR1 SGDLS, CDR2 YYNGEE. This CDR3 comprises 14 residues. The germline V and J ends were trimmed by 3 bases and 0 bases, with 9 bases remaining between them. The CDR3 protein is CASSAQGLNTEAFF. The CDR3 bases are TGTGCCAGCAGCGCACAGGGCCTGAACACTGAAGCTTTCTTT.

This clone was found once. The V gene is TRBV27, the J gene TRBJ1-5; 10 nucleotides agree with TRBD1. Germline-derived CDR1 and CDR2 are MNHEY and SMNVEV (reference sequence). V shed 8 bases and J 5 bases; nucleotides not matched to a gene: 12. The CDR3 consists of 16 residues. The CDR3 coding sequence is TGTGCCAGCTCAACTAAGGACAGGGGGGGATATCAGCCCCAGCATTTT. This encodes CASSTKDRGGYQPQHF.

The V and J genes are TRBV5-1 and TRBJ2-3; TRBD2 matches 10 bases. Germline CDR1 and CDR2: SGHRS and YFSETQ. Losses at the gene ends were 7 bases for V and 6 bases for J; bases not matched to a gene: 8. The CDR3 runs 14 residues. Here the CDR3 reads CASSLAGVMDTQYF. The CDR3 nucleotides are TGCGCCAGCTCTCTAGCGGGAGTCATGGATACGCAGTATTTT.

The chain employs TRBV4-3 and TRBJ1-2; tentatively, D is TRBD1 (5 bases). This CDR3 is 16 amino acids long. V lost 0 bases to trimming and J lost 1 base, with 12 bases between them. CDR1 and CDR2 from the germline V gene are LGHNA and YSLEER. The CDR3 protein is CASSQEPGQGNYGYTF. For the CDR3, the DNA is TGCGCCAGCAGCCAAGAACCTGGTCAGGGTAACTATGGCTACACCTTC.

This rearrangement joins TRBV28 to TRBJ1-3; D gene uncertain. The CDR3 has 14 residues. V lost 6 bases to trimming and J lost 4 bases, with 13 bases between them. Germline V gives CDR1 MDHEN, CDR2 SYDVKM. CDR3 nucleotide sequence: TGTGCCAGCAGACGATCAGTCCAAGGAAACACCATATATTTT. Amino acids: CASRRSVQGNTIYF.

The V call is TRBV3-1 (or the pseudogene TRBV3-2), the J call TRBJ2-7, with TRBD1 matching 9 bases. This CDR3 region has 16 residues. Looked up from germline, CDR1 is LGHDT and CDR2 is YNNKEL (reference sequence). V shed 4 bases and J 4 bases; nucleotides not matched to a gene: 11. The CDR3 spells CASSPKRGTGRYEQYF. For the CDR3, the DNA is TGTGCCAGCAGCCCTAAGAGGGGGACAGGGAGATACGAGCAGTACTTC.

This clone appeared a single time. This chain joins TRBV5-1 and TRBJ2-2; TRBD1 is a possible D gene (5 bases). Deletions cut 2 bases from V and 2 bases from J, with 10 bases between. The germline V gene encodes CDR1 SGHRS and CDR2 YFSETQ. The length of the CDR3 is 15 residues. Here the CDR3 DNA reads TGCGCCAGCAGCTTCGTACAGGACAACACCGGGGAGCTGTTTTTT. Amino acid sequence: CASSFVQDNTGELFF. Filled out from reference TRBV5-1 and TRBJ2-2, the complete variable domain reads KAGVTQTPRYLIKTRGQQVTLSCSPISGHRSVSWYQQTPGQGLQFLFEYFSETQRNKGNFPGRFSGRQFSNSRSEMNVSTLELGDSALYLCASSFVQDNTGELFFGEGSRLTVL.

This clone has only a few counts. The V and J genes are TRBV27 and TRBJ2-7; D not resolved. This CDR3 has 15 amino acids. Germline lookup yields CDR1 MNHEY and CDR2 SMNVEV (reference sequence). With 2 bases removed from V and 1 base from J, the gap between germline ends came to 12 bases. The CDR3 loop reads CASSLAPASSYEQYF. CDR3 sequence (DNA): TGTGCCAGCAGTTTAGCTCCAGCGTCTTCCTACGAGCAGTACTTC.